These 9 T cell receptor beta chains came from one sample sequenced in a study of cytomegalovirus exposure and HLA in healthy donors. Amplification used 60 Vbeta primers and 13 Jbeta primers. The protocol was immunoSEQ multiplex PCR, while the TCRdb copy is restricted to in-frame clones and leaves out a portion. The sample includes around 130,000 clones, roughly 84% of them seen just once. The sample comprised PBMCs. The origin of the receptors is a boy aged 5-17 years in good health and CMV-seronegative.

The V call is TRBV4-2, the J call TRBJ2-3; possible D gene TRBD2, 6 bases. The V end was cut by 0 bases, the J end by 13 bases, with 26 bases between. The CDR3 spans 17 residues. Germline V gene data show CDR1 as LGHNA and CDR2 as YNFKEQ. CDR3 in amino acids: CASSQDVPGRGHMGEYF. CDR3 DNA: TGTGCCAGCAGCCAAGATGTTCCCGGGAGAGGGCACATGGGGGAGTATTTT.

Written as DNA, the CDR3 is TGCGCCAGCAGCTTGGGCCAGGGAGGGGAGCAGTACTTC. Amino acid sequence: CASSLGQGGEQYF. The chain recombines TRBV5-1 with TRBJ2-7; 7 bases match TRBD2. Trimming cost V 0 bases and J 7 bases; bases outside gene matches: 4. Looked up from germline, CDR1 is SGHRS and CDR2 is YFSETQ. The CDR3 consists of 13 residues. The whole variable domain, remainder taken from reference TRBV5-1 and TRBJ2-7, is KAGVTQTPRYLIKTRGQQVTLSCSPISGHRSVSWYQQTPGQGLQFLFEYFSETQRNKGNFPGRFSGRQFSNSRSEMNVSTLELGDSALYLCASSLGQGGEQYFGPGTRLTVT.

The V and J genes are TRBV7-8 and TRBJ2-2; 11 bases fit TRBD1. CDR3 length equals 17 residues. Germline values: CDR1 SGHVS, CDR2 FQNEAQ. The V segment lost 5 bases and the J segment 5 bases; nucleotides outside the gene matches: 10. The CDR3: CASSGSVGQGGTGELFF. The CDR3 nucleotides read TGTGCCAGCAGCGGTTCCGTGGGACAGGGGGGGACCGGGGAGCTGTTTTTT.

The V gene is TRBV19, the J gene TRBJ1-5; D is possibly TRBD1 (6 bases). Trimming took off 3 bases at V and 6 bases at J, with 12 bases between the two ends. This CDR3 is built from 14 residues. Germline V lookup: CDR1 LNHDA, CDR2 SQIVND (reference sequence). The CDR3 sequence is CASSILGAGQPQHF. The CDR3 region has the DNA TGTGCCAGTAGTATTTTGGGGGCTGGTCAGCCCCAGCATTTT.

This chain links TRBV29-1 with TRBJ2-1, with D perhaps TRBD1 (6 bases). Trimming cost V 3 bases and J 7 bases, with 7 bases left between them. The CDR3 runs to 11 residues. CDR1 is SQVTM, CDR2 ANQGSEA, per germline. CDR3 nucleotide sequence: TGCAGCGTTGATAGGGGGAATGAGCAGTTCTTC. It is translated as CSVDRGNEQFF.

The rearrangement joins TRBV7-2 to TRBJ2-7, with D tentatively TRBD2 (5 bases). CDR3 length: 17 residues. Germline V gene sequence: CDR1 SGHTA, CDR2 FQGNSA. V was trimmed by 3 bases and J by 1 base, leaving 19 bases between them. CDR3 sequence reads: CASSFVGRRLMSYEQYF. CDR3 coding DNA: TGTGCCAGCAGCTTCGTCGGCCGGAGGCTAATGTCCTACGAGCAGTACTTC.

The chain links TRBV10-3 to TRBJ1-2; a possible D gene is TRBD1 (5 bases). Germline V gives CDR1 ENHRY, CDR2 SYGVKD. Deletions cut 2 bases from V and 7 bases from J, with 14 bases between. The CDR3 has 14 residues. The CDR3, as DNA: TGTGCCATCAGTGAGAAAGGACAAAGGCGTGGCTACACCTTC. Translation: CAISEKGQRRGYTF.

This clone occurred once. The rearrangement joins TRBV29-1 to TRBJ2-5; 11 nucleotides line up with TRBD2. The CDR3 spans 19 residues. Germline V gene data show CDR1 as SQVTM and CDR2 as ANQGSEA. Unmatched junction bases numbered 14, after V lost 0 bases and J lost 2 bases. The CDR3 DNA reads TGCAGCGTTGAAGATGTACAGGTGGGACTAGCGGAATATCAAGAGACCCAGTACTTC. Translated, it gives CSVEDVQVGLAEYQETQYF.

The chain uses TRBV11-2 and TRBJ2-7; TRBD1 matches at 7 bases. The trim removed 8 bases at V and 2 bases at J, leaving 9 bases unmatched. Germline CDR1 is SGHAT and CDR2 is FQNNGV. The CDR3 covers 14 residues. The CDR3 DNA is TGTGCCAGCGCTGGTAGACAGGGCCCCTACGAGCAGTACTTC. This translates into CASAGRQGPYEQYF.